This T cell receptor beta chain was obtained from a study of cytomegalovirus exposure and HLA in healthy donors. By sample fraction, this clone is medium-sized. The germline gives CDR1 SGHTA, CDR2 FQGNSA. With 2 bases removed from V and 1 base from J, the gap between germline ends came to 5 bases. The CDR3 runs to 13 residues. It was with 60 Vbeta and 13 Jbeta primers that the PCR ran. The method was immunoSEQ multiplex PCR; TCRdb's version includes in-frame clones alone and lacks a portion of them. There are about 120,000 clones in the sample; around 63% occur only once, and 9% to 10% lies in the top ten.

This sequence was found in a man aged 40-49 years in good health and CMV-seropositive. Sequencing was done on a sample of PBMCs. The chain links TRBV7-2 to TRBJ1-1; D gene uncertain. The CDR3 loop is CASSLSQNTEAFF. In DNA form, the CDR3 reads TGTGCCAGCAGCTTATCACAGAACACTGAAGCTTTCTTT.